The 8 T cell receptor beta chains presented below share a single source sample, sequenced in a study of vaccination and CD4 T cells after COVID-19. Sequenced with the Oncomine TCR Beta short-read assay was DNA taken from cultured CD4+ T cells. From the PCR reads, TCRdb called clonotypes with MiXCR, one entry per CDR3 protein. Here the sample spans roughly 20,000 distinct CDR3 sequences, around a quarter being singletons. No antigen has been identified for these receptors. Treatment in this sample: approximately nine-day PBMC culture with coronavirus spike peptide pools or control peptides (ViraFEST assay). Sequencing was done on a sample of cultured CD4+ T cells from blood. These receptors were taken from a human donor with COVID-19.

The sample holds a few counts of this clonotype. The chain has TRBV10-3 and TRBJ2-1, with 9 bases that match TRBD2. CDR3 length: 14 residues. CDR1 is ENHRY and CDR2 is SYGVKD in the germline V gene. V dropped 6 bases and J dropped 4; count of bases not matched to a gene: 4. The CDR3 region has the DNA TGTGCCATCAGAGCTAGCGGGGATTACAATGAGCAGTTCTTC. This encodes CAIRASGDYNEQFF.

CDR3 coding DNA: TGTGCCAGCAGCGGTGACTGGACTCACAATGAGCAGTTCTTC. It yields the protein CASSGDWTHNEQFF. The rearrangement uses TRBV5-6 and TRBJ2-1; D may be TRBD2 (5 bases). Trimming shortened V by 4 bases and J by 5 bases, and 13 bases separated the two germline ends. The CDR3 spans 14 residues. Germline V lookup: CDR1 SGHDT, CDR2 YYEEEE.

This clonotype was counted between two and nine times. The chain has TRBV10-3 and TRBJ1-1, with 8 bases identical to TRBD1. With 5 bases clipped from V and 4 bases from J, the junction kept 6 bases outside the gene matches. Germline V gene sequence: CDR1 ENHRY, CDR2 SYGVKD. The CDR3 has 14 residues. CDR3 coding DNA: TGTGCCATCAGTTATGACAGGGGAGGCACTGAAGCTTTCTTT. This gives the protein CAISYDRGGTEAFF.

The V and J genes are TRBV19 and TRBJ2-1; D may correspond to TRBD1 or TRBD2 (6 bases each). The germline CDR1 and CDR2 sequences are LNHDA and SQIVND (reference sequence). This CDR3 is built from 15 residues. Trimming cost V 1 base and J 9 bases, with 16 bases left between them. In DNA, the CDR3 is TGTGCCAGTAGTATAGCCCCAGCCGGGGGCGGTGAGCAGTTCTTC. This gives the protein CASSIAPAGGGEQFF.

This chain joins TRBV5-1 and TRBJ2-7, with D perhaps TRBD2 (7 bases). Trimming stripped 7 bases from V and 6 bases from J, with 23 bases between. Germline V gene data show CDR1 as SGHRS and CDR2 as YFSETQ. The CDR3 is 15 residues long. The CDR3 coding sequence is TGCGCCAGCGCCGCGACGGGGGGCGCGGCTGGCGAGCAGTACTTC. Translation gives CASAATGGAAGEQYF.

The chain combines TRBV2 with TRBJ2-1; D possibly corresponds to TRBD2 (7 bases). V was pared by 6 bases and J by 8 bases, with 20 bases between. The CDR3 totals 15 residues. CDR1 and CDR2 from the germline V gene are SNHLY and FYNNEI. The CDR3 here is CASSEGGVVSYEQFF. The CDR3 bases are TGTGCCAGCAGCGAGGGGGGGGTAGTTTCTTATGAGCAGTTCTTC.

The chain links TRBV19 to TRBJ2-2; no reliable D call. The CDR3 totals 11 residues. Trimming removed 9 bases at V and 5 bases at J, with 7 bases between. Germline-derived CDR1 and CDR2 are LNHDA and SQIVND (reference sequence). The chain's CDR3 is CASWGTGELFF. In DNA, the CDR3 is TGTGCCAGCTGGGGTACCGGGGAGCTGTTTTTT.

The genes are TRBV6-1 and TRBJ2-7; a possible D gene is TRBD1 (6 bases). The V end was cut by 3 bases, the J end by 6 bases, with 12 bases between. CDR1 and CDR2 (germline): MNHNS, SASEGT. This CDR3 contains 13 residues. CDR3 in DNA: TGTGCCAGCAGTGAGACAGGCCCCCTCGAGCAGTACTTC. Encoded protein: CASSETGPLEQYF.